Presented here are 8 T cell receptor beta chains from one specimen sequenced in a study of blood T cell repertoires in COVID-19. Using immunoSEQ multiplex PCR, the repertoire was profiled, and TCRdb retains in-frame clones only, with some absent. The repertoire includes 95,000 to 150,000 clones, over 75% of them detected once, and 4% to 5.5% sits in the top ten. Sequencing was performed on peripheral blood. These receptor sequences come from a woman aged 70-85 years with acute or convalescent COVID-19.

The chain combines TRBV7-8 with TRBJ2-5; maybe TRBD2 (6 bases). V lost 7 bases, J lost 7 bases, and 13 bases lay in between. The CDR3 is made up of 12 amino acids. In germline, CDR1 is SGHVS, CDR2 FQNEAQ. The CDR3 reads CASNRMGGTQYF. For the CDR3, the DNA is TGTGCCAGCAACCGGATGGGGGGGACCCAGTACTTC.

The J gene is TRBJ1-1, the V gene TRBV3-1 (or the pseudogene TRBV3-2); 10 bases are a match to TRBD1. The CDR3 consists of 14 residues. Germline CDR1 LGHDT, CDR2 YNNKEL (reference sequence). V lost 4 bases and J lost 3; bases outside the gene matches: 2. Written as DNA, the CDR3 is TGTGCCAGCAGCCGGACAGGGGGGGACACTGAAGCTTTCTTT. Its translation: CASSRTGGDTEAFF.

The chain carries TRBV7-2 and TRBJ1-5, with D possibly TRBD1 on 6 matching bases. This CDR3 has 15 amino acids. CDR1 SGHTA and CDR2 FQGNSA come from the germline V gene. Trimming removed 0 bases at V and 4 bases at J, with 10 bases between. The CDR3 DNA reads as TGTGCCAGCAGCTTAGCGTTACAGGGAAATCAGCCCCAGCATTTT. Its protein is CASSLALQGNQPQHF.

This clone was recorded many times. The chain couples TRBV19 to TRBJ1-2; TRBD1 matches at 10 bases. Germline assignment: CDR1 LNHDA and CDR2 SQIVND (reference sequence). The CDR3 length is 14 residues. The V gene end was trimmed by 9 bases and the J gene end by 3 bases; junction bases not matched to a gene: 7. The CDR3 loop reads CASAETGGDYGYTF. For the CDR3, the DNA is TGTGCCAGCGCGGAGACAGGGGGCGACTATGGCTACACCTTC.

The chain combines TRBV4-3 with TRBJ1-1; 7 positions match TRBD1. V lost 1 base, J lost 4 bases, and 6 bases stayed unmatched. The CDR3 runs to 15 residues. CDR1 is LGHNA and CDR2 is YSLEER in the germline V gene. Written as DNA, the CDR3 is TGCGCCAGCAGCCAAGCAGACAGGGTGGGCACTGAAGCTTTCTTT. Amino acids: CASSQADRVGTEAFF.

As DNA, the CDR3 is TGTGCCAGCCGCGGCCTTACTAGCGGGGATCACCAAGAGACCCAGTACTTC. This encodes CASRGLTSGDHQETQYF. The chain carries TRBV19 and TRBJ2-5, with 10 bases lining up with TRBD2. V trimming: 9 bases; J trimming: 0 bases; junction bases outside the gene matches: 13. This CDR3 has 17 amino acids. Per the germline V gene, CDR1 is LNHDA and CDR2 is SQIVND (reference sequence).

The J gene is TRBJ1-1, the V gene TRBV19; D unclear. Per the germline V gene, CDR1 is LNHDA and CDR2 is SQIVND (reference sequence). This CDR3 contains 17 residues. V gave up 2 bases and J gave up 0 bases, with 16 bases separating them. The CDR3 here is CASSISVELIMNTEAFF. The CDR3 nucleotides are TGTGCCAGTAGTATATCCGTAGAACTTATCATGAACACTGAAGCTTTCTTT.

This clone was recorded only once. The CDR3 DNA reads TGTGCCAGCAGTGAGCGAACAGGGGCTTCACCCCTCCACTTT. Its translation: CASSERTGASPLHF. The rearrangement uses TRBV6-1 and TRBJ1-6, with TRBD1 matching 7 bases. The junction had 5 bases not matched to a gene; V was cut back by 3 bases and J by 9 bases. The germline CDR1 and CDR2 sequences are MNHNS and SASEGT. CDR3 length: 14 residues.